This T cell receptor (beta chain) was recorded in a study of post-analysis software for immune sequencing data (dated by TCRdb to between 2015 and 2016). In terms of the full investigation: Disease courses on record covered relapsing-remitting, secondary progressive and progressive-relapsing multiple sclerosis, though some patients had no subtype annotation. The multiple sclerosis patient repertoires were compared with ten to eleven previously published healthy control repertoires from donors aged 6 to 25 years. A subset of samples was prepared in parallel using single-end sample barcoding, then pooled and co-amplified after Illumina adapter ligation.

Notes on this clonotype: There is no known antigen for this receptor. No much larger clone exists at a distance of one base, and base qualities are not known.

CDR1 is given as SGHRS and CDR2 as YFSETQ, both from the germline V gene. At the junction V is shortened by 0 bases and J by 11 bases, with 6 bases in between. Its CDR3 holds 11 amino acids, cysteine through phenylalanine. The only DNA kept is the CDR3, 33 bases in frame from the first base. Study-wide conclusions, independent of this receptor: Significantly higher frequencies in patients than in controls were found for about five TRBV segments, including TRBV5-6, TRBV5-1 and TRBV20-1. When samples were clustered directly using the F measure, samples prepared in the same batch co-clustered strongly, which prompted a batch-effect correction. The control group was slightly older than the multiple sclerosis patient group. Significantly lower normalized Chao1 diversity was found in multiple sclerosis patients than in controls, suggesting substantial peripheral T-cell clonal expansion.

TCR beta repertoires were profiled from peripheral blood of 10 to 15 young patients with multiple sclerosis to demonstrate the VDJtools post-analysis software. The multiple sclerosis patients were children and adolescents between roughly 6 and 16 years of age. Libraries were built with PCR. The listed sequencing device is Illumina HiSeq 2500. Unique molecular identifiers were incorporated into TCR beta cDNA libraries to reduce PCR and sequencing biases. Per 1 to 10 million input T cells, approximately 500,000 cDNA molecules were obtained, such that each molecule approximated one T cell. The patient libraries were prepared and sequenced with the same protocol used for the earlier healthy control dataset. Within a given batch, samples were prepared together, multiplexed and sequenced on the same HiSeq lane. The authors processed their data as follows. Raw barcoded reads were processed with MIGEC, discarding single-read molecular identifier groups before consensus assembly and CDR3 extraction. Clonotype tables were post-analysed with VDJtools, and diversity was normalized by down-sampling all datasets to the smallest sample size. In repertoire overlap clustering, CDR3 amino acid sequences, but not nucleotide sequences, were matched to correct batch-related cross-sample contamination. TCRdb cleaned the public reads at Q25 with fastp, built clones with MiXCR and kept in-frame beta chains. Entries are consolidated by CDR3 protein sequence, retaining the most common genes and DNA. TCRdb's processing, not the authors', yielded these V and J calls. Recorded for this sample are hundreds of thousands of distinct CDR3 sequences; 59% of them occurred a single time. The top ten clones comprise roughly 10% of the sample.

The rearranged segments are TRBV5-1 and TRBJ2-1; no D gene is confidently identified. Source material: blood. This TCR derives from a girl aged 2 to 10 with multiple sclerosis. The sequence in DNA is TGCGCCAGCAGCTTGGAGGGAAAGCAGTTCTTC. Protein translation: CASSLEGKQFF.